This is a list of T cell receptor beta chains from one sample in a study of CD8 T cells in ankylosing spondylitis. One entry per CDR3 protein, called by TCRdb with MiXCR from the 5' RACE reads. The table shows about 200,000 distinct CDR3 sequences, with 5.5% to 7.5% occurring only once. Sequences were obtained from blood, either unsorted or a sorted T cell fraction (not recorded which). Receptors were obtained from a male donor with ankylosing spondylitis. Both conserved end residues are part of each CDR3. The order of the fields is V gene, clone size, D gene, J gene, CDR3 protein, CDR3 DNA. A D gene is named only where the DNA matches it firmly. The size of a clone is reported for some rows only, either as once, few or many, or as a class for expanded clones.

TRBV10-3	many	TRBD2	TRBJ2-1	CAISVGGGLGNEQFF	TGTGCCATCAGTGTGGGCGGGGGATTGGGGAATGAGCAGTTCTTC
TRBV4-2	once	.	TRBJ2-3	CASSQAQGTDTQYF	TGTGCCAGCAGCCAAGCGCAGGGGACAGATACGCAGTATTTT
TRBV11-3	many	.	TRBJ2-1	CASSRGNQGSGEQFF	TGTGCCAGCAGCCGAGGGAACCAGGGTTCTGGTGAGCAGTTCTTC
TRBV20-1	few	.	TRBJ2-7	CSARSLDSYEQYF	TGCAGTGCTAGATCCCTAGACAGCTACGAGCAGTACTTC
TRBV7-6	many	TRBD2	TRBJ2-1	CASSLVTSGSSRVSYNEQFF	TGTGCCAGCAGCTTAGTGACTAGCGGGAGTTCTAGGGTATCCTACAATGAGCAGTTCTTC
TRBV7-9	many	.	TRBJ1-1	CASSSPRTNTEAFF	TGTGCCAGCAGCTCGCCCAGAACGAACACTGAAGCTTTCTTT
TRBV7-9	many	.	TRBJ2-4	CASSLALGRAKNIQYF	TGTGCCAGCAGCTTAGCCCTAGGAAGGGCCAAAAACATTCAGTACTTC
TRBV28	.	TRBD2	TRBJ2-1	CASSSWTSAYNEQFF	TGTGCCAGCAGTTCCTGGACTAGCGCATACAATGAGCAGTTCTTC
TRBV29-1	few	.	TRBJ2-1	CSVELSQDYNEQFF	TGCAGCGTTGAATTATCCCAGGACTACAATGAGCAGTTCTTC
TRBV4-3	few	.	TRBJ2-1	CASSQTGVTYNEQFF	TGCGCCAGCAGCCAAACGGGTGTGACCTACAATGAGCAGTTCTTC
TRBV11-1	many	TRBD1	TRBJ2-5	CASSFLPSNTDRGVGETQYF	TGTGCCAGCAGCTTCCTTCCGTCTAACACGGACAGGGGTGTAGGAGAGACCCAGTACTTC
TRBV29-1	.	.	TRBJ1-4	CSVEGGQGEKLFF	TGCAGCGTTGAGGGGGGGCAGGGTGAAAAACTGTTTTTT
TRBV6-2/TRBV6-3	.	.	TRBJ2-5	CASRTRETQYF	TGTGCCAGCAGGACACGGGAGACCCAGTACTTC
TRBV28	many	TRBD1	TRBJ2-7	CASSSGRDRLDEQYF	TGTGCCAGCAGTTCAGGCAGGGACAGGCTCGACGAGCAGTACTTC
TRBV7-9	.	.	TRBJ2-2	CASSRGFDVVSTGELFF	TGTGCCAGCAGCCGAGGCTTTGACGTAGTGTCCACCGGGGAGCTGTTTTTT
TRBV20-1	many	.	TRBJ1-1	CSARDNTVFTEAFF	TGCAGTGCTAGAGATAACACGGTTTTCACTGAAGCTTTCTTT
TRBV11-2	many	TRBD2	TRBJ2-3	CASSLHLAALFTDTQYF	TGTGCCAGCAGCTTACACCTAGCGGCTCTCTTTACAGATACGCAGTATTTT
TRBV6-2/TRBV6-3	.	TRBD2	TRBJ2-1	CASSYSTSGNEQFF	TGTGCCAGCAGTTACTCGACTAGCGGCAATGAGCAGTTCTTC
TRBV6-5	.	.	TRBJ2-1	CASSYSVARGGRMNEQFF	TGTGCCAGCAGTTACTCGGTGGCACGGGGCGGAAGGATGAATGAGCAGTTCTTC
TRBV7-9	many	.	TRBJ2-5	CASGQQGPQETQYF	TGTGCCAGCGGCCAACAGGGCCCACAAGAGACCCAGTACTTC
TRBV5-1	many	TRBD2	TRBJ2-1	CASSYTGLANEQFF	TGCGCCAGCAGCTACACGGGACTAGCGAATGAGCAGTTCTTC
TRBV9	many	.	TRBJ2-1	CASSVALAGRGLLSEQFF	TGTGCCAGCAGCGTAGCTCTGGCGGGACGGGGTCTTCTCTCTGAGCAGTTCTTC
TRBV7-9	.	TRBD1	TRBJ1-2	CASSPGQGAGGYTF	TGTGCCAGCAGCCCGGGACAGGGGGCCGGTGGCTACACCTTC
TRBV5-1	many	TRBD2	TRBJ2-1	CASSGTNAEQFF	TGCGCCAGCAGCGGGACTAATGCCGAGCAGTTCTTC
TRBV20-1	.	TRBD1	TRBJ1-5	CSARDRGLWNQPQHF	TGCAGTGCTAGAGACAGGGGGCTTTGGAATCAGCCCCAGCATTTT
TRBV4-2	many	.	TRBJ2-1	CASSQSYHTYNEQFF	TGTGCCAGCAGCCAATCCTACCATACATACAATGAGCAGTTCTTC
TRBV27	many	TRBD1	TRBJ2-7	CASRQTGEHEQYF	TGTGCCAGCAGACAGACAGGGGAACACGAGCAGTACTTC
TRBV29-1	many	.	TRBJ1-2	CSVEDSGYGYTF	TGCAGCGTTGAAGATTCTGGCTATGGCTACACCTTC
TRBV18	few	.	TRBJ1-1	CATPGDPTVGEDTEAFF	TGTGCCACCCCAGGGGACCCGACAGTTGGCGAAGACACTGAAGCTTTCTTT
TRBV19	.	.	TRBJ2-7	CASSIDLSYEQYF	TGTGCCAGTAGTATAGATCTTTCCTACGAGCAGTACTTC
TRBV7-3	many	TRBD2	TRBJ2-1	CASSLFSSGRYNEQFF	TGTGCCAGCAGCTTATTCTCTAGCGGGCGATACAATGAGCAGTTCTTC
TRBV20-1	few	.	TRBJ2-3	CSARDTADVDTQYF	TGCAGTGCTAGAGATACAGCCGATGTAGATACGCAGTATTTT
TRBV20-1	.	TRBD2	TRBJ2-7	CSARSGTHPYEQYF	TGCAGTGCTAGAAGCGGGACCCACCCCTACGAGCAGTACTTC
TRBV7-9	many	.	TRBJ2-2	CASSPAVTENTGELFF	TGTGCCAGCAGCCCAGCCGTGACAGAGAACACCGGGGAGCTGTTTTTT
TRBV9	.	.	TRBJ1-3	CASSVDGGSGNTIYF	TGTGCCAGCAGCGTAGACGGGGGATCTGGAAACACCATATATTTT
TRBV7-8	many	.	TRBJ1-5	CASSPRSGVGNQPQHF	TGTGCCAGCAGCCCGCGCAGCGGGGTCGGCAATCAGCCCCAGCATTTT
TRBV27	few	.	TRBJ1-2	CASSHWEEGGYTF	TGTGCCAGCAGTCACTGGGAGGAAGGTGGCTACACCTTC
TRBV12-3/TRBV12-4	.	.	TRBJ1-2	CASSLSPARYGYTF	TGTGCCAGCAGTTTAAGTCCAGCCCGCTATGGCTACACCTTC
TRBV27	many	TRBD1	TRBJ2-1	CASSDPGTGGNEQFF	TGTGCCAGCAGTGACCCAGGGACAGGGGGGAATGAGCAGTTCTTC
TRBV6-5	many	.	TRBJ1-2	CASSYSGYGYTF	TGTGCCAGCAGTTACTCAGGATATGGCTACACCTTC
TRBV5-8	many	.	TRBJ1-6	CASSLGGFNSPLHF	TGTGCCAGCAGCTTGGGAGGCTTTAATTCACCCCTCCACTTT
TRBV4-1	many	.	TRBJ1-1	CASSQDLFQLNTEAFF	TGCGCCAGCAGCCAGGACCTTTTCCAGTTGAACACTGAAGCTTTCTTT
TRBV4-3	.	TRBD1	TRBJ2-1	CASSPRQGDPLAYNEQFF	TGCGCCAGCAGCCCTCGACAGGGGGACCCCTTAGCCTACAATGAGCAGTTCTTC
TRBV20-1	.	TRBD2	TRBJ2-1	CSASPFSGSGNEQFF	TGCAGTGCTAGCCCTTTTAGCGGGAGCGGTAATGAGCAGTTCTTC
TRBV7-9	few	.	TRBJ1-2	CASSISNYGYTF	TGTGCCAGCAGTATCAGTAACTATGGCTACACCTTC
TRBV11-2	.	.	TRBJ1-4	CASSLVLGLSATNEKLFF	TGTGCCAGCAGCTTAGTGTTAGGCCTCTCTGCAACTAATGAAAAACTGTTTTTT
TRBV6-5	.	.	TRBJ2-1	CASSYTTGYNEQFF	TGTGCCAGCAGTTATACGACAGGATACAATGAGCAGTTCTTC
TRBV24-1	many	.	TRBJ2-7	CATSKPGEDEQYF	TGTGCCACCAGTAAACCGGGAGAAGACGAGCAGTACTTC
TRBV5-1	many	.	TRBJ1-1	CASSFAWEANTEAFF	TGCGCCAGCAGCTTCGCCTGGGAGGCGAACACTGAAGCTTTCTTT
TRBV7-8	many	.	TRBJ1-2	CASSLKAGHRDGYTF	TGTGCCAGCAGCTTAAAGGCGGGACACAGGGATGGCTACACCTTC